The clone carrying this TCR beta chain showed up many times. As yet, its antigen is unknown. The record originates from a study of regulatory T cells in long-lasting Graves disease. General study points: Favored gene segments in persistent disease were TRBV28, TRBJ1-2 and TRBJ2-5.

The CDR3 is 18 amino acids. With 6 bases clipped from V and 1 base from J, the junction kept 13 bases outside the gene matches. Time point given: newly diagnosed GD, antithyroid drugs for less than 3 months. Isolated PBMC RNA provided the starting material for the TCR library. Enrollment of patients was through an endocrinology department in Xi'an, China. In building TCR beta libraries, iRepertoire HTBI primers were used together with Arm-PCR of CDR3 regions. Original methodology: Identification yielded 55 to 75 TRBV and 13 to 15 TRBJ segments across samples. TCRdb called the multiplex PCR reads again in MiXCR, with one record for every CDR3 protein. TCRdb, not the original authors, processed these V and J calls. This sample has about 620,000 distinct CDR3 sequences; about 15% occur once, and the top ten carry 15% to 20%. These data were likewise used in another study, on T cells in Graves' hyperthyroidism and ophthalmopathy. As reported in that work: HTBI primers were the set used in a first-round RT-PCR of the TCR CDR3.

The source was peripheral blood mononuclear cells (PBMCs), collected at new diagnosis, from a patient treated with antithyroid drugs. The receptor was derived from a woman in her thirties with Graves disease. The rearrangement links TRBV12-3 or TRBV12-4 to TRBJ2-2; TRBD1 matches at 8 bases. CDR3 sequence: CASSPRTGSSGNTGELFF. As DNA, the CDR3 is TGTGCCAGCAGCCCTAGGACAGGGAGTAGCGGGAACACCGGGGAGCTGTTTTTT.